This TCR beta chain stems from a study of blood T cell repertoires in COVID-19. Background on the study: Donors in the United States, Italy and Spain gave samples during acute or convalescent COVID-19.

The table came from immunoSEQ multiplex PCR; TCRdb's copy has only in-frame clones and leaves some out. The sample has more than 85,000 clones, around 74% seen once. Trimming left V 6 bases short and J 3 bases short, with 9 bases between. Germline CDR1 KGHSH, CDR2 LQKENI. CDR3 length equals 13 residues. The TCR sequence derives from a woman aged 55-70 years with acute or convalescent COVID-19. Material for sequencing was peripheral blood. The genes are TRBV18 and TRBJ1-5; the D is unclear. For the CDR3, the DNA is TGTGCCAGCTCTTTTGCGGACAATCAGCCCCAGCATTTT. It codes for CASSFADNQPQHF.